This is a list of T cell receptor beta chains from one sample in a study of cytomegalovirus exposure and HLA in healthy donors. TCRdb's copy holds only in-frame clones and misses some; the assay was immunoSEQ multiplex PCR. The sample lists over 150,000 clones; 68% were seen once. Sequencing was done on a sample of PBMCs. The receptors here all came from a man aged 50 to 60 in good health and CMV-seronegative. Each CDR3 is given without its conserved first and last residue. Each record gives: V gene, J gene, CDR3 protein.

TRBV7-9	TRBJ2-2	ASSRTSGGPTNTGELF
TRBV4-1	TRBJ2-3	ASSHPSSGSTDTQY
TRBV18	TRBJ1-5	ASSPQTVDQPQH
TRBV5-4	TRBJ2-5	ASRPGGAEETQY
TRBV18	TRBJ1-1	ASSPISGLSEAF
TRBV6-6	TRBJ1-5	ASRLTRGEGPQH
TRBV5-1	TRBJ2-7	ASSYGTGTGFSYEQY
TRBV4-1	TRBJ1-1	ASSPTGTGSGEAF
TRBV5-8	TRBJ1-4	ASSTGQGARANEKLF
TRBV5-4	TRBJ2-1	ASSSASGDNEQF
TRBV10-3	TRBJ1-4	AISERRDSHNEKLF
TRBV28	TRBJ1-2	ASSPGRGNYGYT
TRBV6-1	TRBJ1-1	ASSGQGNEAF
TRBV5-4	TRBJ2-7	ASSSLGQGRSYEQY
TRBV5-5	TRBJ1-1	ASSLGPPRQGNTEAF
TRBV27	TRBJ2-5	ASSFTGTGAEETQY
TRBV4-1	TRBJ2-1	ASSQVQEKQF
TRBV9	TRBJ2-1	ASSDRTSGGNEQF
TRBV6-1	TRBJ1-6	ASSDFAARSYNSPLH
TRBV5-5	TRBJ1-1	ASSFSREAMNTEAF
TRBV7-9	TRBJ1-1	ASSSFGTEAF
TRBV10-1	TRBJ2-7	ASSSRDRGTYEQY
TRBV10-2	TRBJ1-5	ASSGAPRDREPQH
TRBV19	TRBJ1-1	ASSSRDRGGNTEAF
TRBV7-9	TRBJ1-2	ASSWGGAADYGYT
TRBV7-2	TRBJ2-1	ASSLSIGLAAPYNEQF
TRBV4-1	TRBJ2-2	ASSRLAGASIGELF
TRBV11-2	TRBJ2-2	ASSSFGRGGGELF
TRBV7-9	TRBJ2-6	ASSFAGPTGANVLT
TRBV7-2	TRBJ1-6	ASSLFSSGGNNSPLH
TRBV5-4	TRBJ1-1	ASSLEQGSGTEAF
TRBV4-1	TRBJ1-5	ASSLRQGGSNQPQH
TRBV5-1	TRBJ1-1	ASSLVPGSNTEAF
TRBV5-1	TRBJ1-1	ATARDRGNTEAF
TRBV4-1	TRBJ2-7	ASSQGVTSGYEQY
TRBV6-5	TRBJ1-5	ASRKQGNQPQH
TRBV7-9	TRBJ2-7	SSSLAGGGQY
TRBV18	TRBJ1-4	ASSPGRDEKLF
TRBV6-6	-	ASSYGRTGGSYEQY
TRBV21-1	TRBJ1-1	ASSKGIGGFATEAF